This T cell receptor beta chain was identified during a study of read filtering for tumor transcriptome and immune sequencing. The overall study: Revised staging placed about 8 patients in R-ISS I, 15 to 20 in II, 6 or 7 in III. After DNase treatment, RNA was made into whole-transcriptome libraries.

Points from the study as a whole: Dropping single-read clonotypes raised IR-seq and RNA-seq shared-clonotype correlation.

From roughly 390 ng of RNA, a library with molecular barcoded alpha/delta and beta/gamma adaptors was made. Each CDR3 protein gets one entry after TCRdb re-called the reads with MiXCR. This sample has about 93,000 distinct CDR3 sequences, with under 25% found just once. V gave up 2 bases and J gave up 3 bases, with 10 bases separating them. CDR1 and CDR2 (germline): MNHNS, SASEGT. This CDR3 region has 14 residues. Sampling of bone marrow took place during active disease in every patient. This clonotype was observed many times. Its antigen is unknown. The receptor was isolated from a donor aged 40 or older with multiple myeloma. The sequenced material came from a population of CD138-negative cells sorted from bone marrow. The V gene is TRBV6-1, the J gene TRBJ1-1; D gene unclear. Here the CDR3 reads CASSERGGHTEAFF. For the CDR3, the DNA is TGTGCCAGCAGTGAACGTGGAGGACACACTGAAGCTTTCTTT.